This TCR beta chain was captured in a study of Graves' ophthalmopathy and Graves' hyperthyroidism. RNA transcripts were the source from which TCR beta CDR3 regions were amplified. Second-round multiplex PCR came after a first-round RT-PCR that employed HTBI primers. TCRdb fed the multiplex PCR reads into MiXCR, producing one record per CDR3 protein. The sample records roughly 400,000 distinct CDR3 sequences, 15% to 19% being singletons. There are many counts of this clonotype. Its antigen remains unidentified. This CDR3 contains 13 residues. Losses at the gene ends were 4 bases for V and 6 bases for J; bases not matched to a gene: 6. Germline V CDR1 and CDR2: SQVTM, ANQGSEA. Overall study results and limits: Distinction of ophthalmopathy from stable hyperthyroidism by a 13-signature model reached roughly 87% sensitivity and 75% to 84% specificity.

Sequencing input: peripheral blood. The TCR originated in a woman between 18 and 29 years old with stable Graves' hyperthyroidism. The rearrangement joins TRBV29-1 to TRBJ1-2, with 9 nucleotides matching TRBD1. CDR3 protein: CSVGMGQGDGYTF. Written as DNA, the CDR3 is TGCAGCGTTGGCATGGGACAGGGAGATGGCTACACCTTC. Together with reference TRBV29-1 and TRBJ1-2, the CDR3 gives the full variable domain: SAVISQKPSRDICQRGTSLTIQCQVDSQVTMMFWYRQQPGQSLTLIATANQGSEATYESGFVIDKFPISRPNLTFSTLTVSNMSPEDSSIYLCSVGMGQGDGYTFGSGTRLTVV.